These 4 T cell receptor beta chains originate from one sample sequenced in a study of blood T cell repertoires in COVID-19. Libraries were prepared by immunoSEQ multiplex PCR; TCRdb keeps only in-frame clonotypes and omits some of them. Altogether approximately 190,000 clones are present, about 93% being singletons, with the ten largest covering 0.53%. Input material: peripheral blood. The source of these receptors is a man aged 50 or older with acute or convalescent COVID-19.

This clone showed up just once. The J gene is TRBJ1-2, the V gene TRBV4-2, with D unclear. The CDR3 extends over 11 amino acids. The V gene's germline CDR1 is LGHNA and CDR2 YNFKEQ. Trimming removed 0 bases from V and 6 bases from J, with 2 bases in between. The CDR3: CASSQDNGYTF. The CDR3 DNA reads as TGTGCCAGCAGCCAAGATAATGGCTACACCTTC.

The rearrangement links TRBV7-2 to TRBJ1-1; 8 positions agree with TRBD1. This CDR3 is built from 14 residues. Germline V CDR1 and CDR2: SGHTA, FQGNSA. With V trimmed by 5 bases and J by 4 bases, 6 bases remained unmatched. Here the CDR3 reads CASSTQGEITEAFF. Written as DNA, the CDR3 is TGTGCCAGCAGCACACAGGGGGAAATCACTGAAGCTTTCTTT.

The CDR3 region is CASSKEGYSNQPQHF. CDR3 nucleotide sequence: TGTGCCAGTAGTAAAGAGGGCTATAGCAATCAGCCCCAGCATTTT. The chain has TRBV19 and TRBJ1-5, with no clear D. The CDR3 runs 15 residues. The V gene lost 4 bases and the J gene lost 0 bases, with 10 bases spanning the gap. Per the germline V gene, CDR1 is LNHDA and CDR2 is SQIVND (reference sequence).

This sequence joins TRBV7-3 and TRBJ2-2; D is perhaps TRBD2 (6 bases). The CDR3 covers 15 residues. Germline V gene sequence: CDR1 SGHTA, CDR2 FQGTGA. Between the trimmed V and J ends, which lost 0 bases and 5 bases, there was a span of 10 bases. The CDR3 protein is CASSLTGRGTGELFF. CDR3 DNA sequence: TGTGCCAGCAGCTTAACCGGGAGAGGGACCGGGGAGCTGTTTTTT.